A single sample gave rise to the 28 T cell receptor beta chains below, sequenced in a study of blood T cells in healthy people across ages. Through a sample-barcoded 5' primer and a J-beta primer mix, a second PCR was run for about 7 to 12 cycles. Each CDR3 protein gets one entry after TCRdb re-called the 5' RACE reads with MiXCR. This table holds around 940,000 distinct CDR3 sequences, around 54% found once. Sequencing was carried out using blood. The receptor set was obtained from a woman aged 60 to 75 in good health.

This clonotype occurred a few times. J is TRBJ2-7 and V is TRBV7-2; TRBD1 might be the D (5 bases). V lost 5 bases and J 3 bases, leaving 11 bases between the germline ends. This CDR3 is 13 amino acids long. Germline V gene data show CDR1 as SGHTA and CDR2 as FQGNSA. CDR3 DNA: TGTGCCAGCAGCATCTGGGGCTTCTACGAGCAGTACTTC. It encodes CASSIWGFYEQYF.

V gene TRBV20-1 combines with J gene TRBJ2-7; maybe TRBD1 (5 bases). CDR3 length: 14 amino acids. Trimming left V 3 bases short and J 4 bases short, with 16 bases between. Germline V lookup: CDR1 DFQATT, CDR2 SNEGSKA (reference sequence). CDR3 sequence (DNA): TGCAGTGCTAGCATGATAGGGGCGCGATACGAGCAGTACTTC. This gives the protein CSASMIGARYEQYF.

The rearrangement links TRBV6-2 or TRBV6-3 to TRBJ2-1; D gene ambiguous. V was clipped by 2 bases and J by 10 bases, with 9 bases between them. The CDR3 extends over 12 amino acids. Per the germline V gene, CDR1 is MNHEY and CDR2 is SVGEGT. This CDR3 is CASSYGAYEQFF. The CDR3 DNA is TGTGCCAGCAGTTACGGCGCTTACGAGCAGTTCTTC.

The rearrangement links TRBV5-8 to TRBJ2-7, with 9 bases aligning to TRBD1. J gave up 5 bases and V 1 base, and 13 bases lay outside the gene matches. Germline V gene data show CDR1 as SGHTS and CDR2 as YDEGEE. CDR3 size: 17 residues. The DNA for the CDR3 is TGTGCCAGCAGCTTGTGGACAGGGGCCGACCTATCCGACGAGCAGTACTTC. Protein: CASSLWTGADLSDEQYF.

This chain links TRBV20-1 with TRBJ2-1; 11 bases align to TRBD2. The V gene's germline CDR1 is DFQATT and CDR2 SNEGSKA (reference sequence). Losses at the gene ends were 3 bases for V and 6 bases for J; bases not matched to a gene: 7. The CDR3 contains 15 residues. CDR3 in amino acids: CSARGRLAGINEQFF. CDR3 coding DNA: TGCAGTGCTAGGGGTCGACTAGCGGGGATCAATGAGCAGTTCTTC.

V is TRBV4-1 and J is TRBJ2-1; a possible D gene is TRBD2 (6 bases). Germline V gives CDR1 MGHRA, CDR2 YSYEKL. This CDR3 comprises 14 residues. V was shortened by 1 base and J by 6 bases, with 10 bases between the two germline ends. CDR3 loop: CASSQGSLANEQFF. Written as DNA, the CDR3 is TGCGCCAGCAGCCAAGGGTCACTAGCCAATGAGCAGTTCTTC.

Here the CDR3 reads CASGREKRGDEQYF. Written as DNA, the CDR3 is TGTGCCAGCGGGCGGGAGAAGCGCGGTGACGAGCAGTACTTC. The chain couples TRBV2 to TRBJ2-7; 7 bases fit TRBD2. This CDR3 contains 14 residues. Germline CDR1 reads SNHLY; CDR2 reads FYNNEI. V lost 8 bases, J lost 5 bases, and 12 bases stayed unmatched.

In this sample, this clonotype turned up a few times. This rearrangement joins TRBV20-1 to TRBJ2-3; D uncertain. CDR3 length: 10 residues. V dropped 6 bases and J dropped 5 bases, with 6 bases sitting between them. CDR1 DFQATT and CDR2 SNEGSKA come from the germline V gene (reference sequence). Here the CDR3 reads CSAKLDTQYF. CDR3 coding DNA: TGCAGTGCCAAACTAGATACGCAGTATTTT.

This clonotype showed up just a few times. The V gene is TRBV29-1, the J gene TRBJ2-1, with 7 bases that match TRBD2. This CDR3 contains 19 residues. Germline CDR1 and CDR2: SQVTM and ANQGSEA. The junction had 22 bases not matched to a gene; V was cut back by 3 bases and J by 5 bases. The CDR3 DNA reads TGCAGCGTTGAGGGTACAACCCGACGAATTTTTCGGGGGGACAATGAGCAGTTCTTC. This translates into CSVEGTTRRIFRGDNEQFF.

This clonotype showed up just a few times. The gene calls are TRBV5-1 and TRBJ1-2; no clear D. This CDR3 region has 15 residues. V lost 0 bases to trimming and J lost 3 bases, with 12 bases between them. Germline values: CDR1 SGHRS, CDR2 YFSETQ. DNA for the CDR3: TGCGCCAGCAGCTTGGGACTTGGGAAGGACTATGGCTACACCTTC. Its protein is CASSLGLGKDYGYTF.

The genes are TRBV5-1 and TRBJ1-2, with D hard to call. From germline, CDR1 is SGHRS and CDR2 YFSETQ. Trimming removed 2 bases at V and 7 bases at J, with 15 bases between. The CDR3 loop spans 14 amino acids. The CDR3 DNA reads TGCGCCAGCAGCTTACAACTTCGAGAGGGTGGCTACACCTTC. Translation: CASSLQLREGGYTF.

V gene TRBV12-3 or TRBV12-4 combines with J gene TRBJ2-5; D is perhaps TRBD2 (6 bases). The CDR3 runs 15 residues. The germline V and J ends were trimmed by 0 bases and 5 bases, with 13 bases remaining between them. The CDR3 region is CASSLAGVRGETQYF. As DNA, the CDR3 is TGTGCCAGCAGTTTAGCGGGAGTTCGGGGGGAGACCCAGTACTTC.

This clonotype was counted once. The genes are TRBV7-9 and TRBJ2-6, with D maybe TRBD2 (5 bases). The V gene's germline CDR1 is SEHNR and CDR2 FQNEAQ (reference sequence). The CDR3 runs 19 residues. V was cut by 1 base and J by 1 base, with 17 bases left in between. CDR3 residues: CASSLGAVGRSSGANVLTF. The CDR3 region has the DNA TGTGCCAGCAGCTTAGGAGCGGTGGGTAGGTCTTCTGGGGCCAACGTCCTGACTTTC. The full variable domain, in which reference TRBV7-9 and TRBJ2-6 provide the parts outside the CDR3, is DTGVSQNPRHKITKRGQNVTFRCDPISEHNRLYWYRQTLGQGPEFLTYFQNEAQLEKSRLLSDRFSAERPKGSFSTLEIQRTEQGDSAMYLCASSLGAVGRSSGANVLTFGAGSRLTVL.

The gene calls are TRBV27 and TRBJ2-2; perhaps TRBD2 as D (5 bases). Trimming pared 3 bases from V and 6 bases from J, leaving 20 bases between. CDR3 size: 17 residues. Germline V lookup: CDR1 MNHEY, CDR2 SMNVEV (reference sequence). The DNA for the CDR3 is TGTGCCAGCAGTTTGGCGACTAACCCAGGATTGCCCGGGGAGCTGTTTTTT. The encoded protein is CASSLATNPGLPGELFF.

This sequence joins TRBV12-3 or TRBV12-4 and TRBJ2-3, with D possibly matching TRBD1 (5 bases). V dropped 2 bases and J dropped 4 bases, with 13 bases sitting between them. This CDR3 has 15 amino acids. The CDR3 reads CASSLWGGEADTQYF. The DNA of the CDR3 is TGTGCCAGCAGTTTATGGGGCGGAGAGGCAGATACGCAGTATTTT.

In its sample, this clonotype was seen a few times. V usage is TRBV28 and J usage is TRBJ2-5; 8 bases are shared with TRBD1. Germline V gives CDR1 MDHEN, CDR2 SYDVKM. With 5 bases clipped from V and 0 bases from J, the junction kept 5 bases outside the gene matches. This CDR3 comprises 15 residues. CDR3 sequence: CASSPRDRYQETQYF. Written as DNA, the CDR3 is TGTGCCAGCAGTCCAAGGGACAGGTACCAAGAGACCCAGTACTTC.

On this clonotype itself: The junction does not match germline at one end; this may be a read error. The chain uses TRBV4-3 and TRBJ2-5; TRBD2 matches at 14 bases. CDR3 length: 17 amino acids. In germline, CDR1 is LGHNA, CDR2 YSLEER. The CDR3 loop is CASSLLIIGTSGSEQYF. CDR3 coding DNA: TGCGCCAGTAGCCTACTTATCATAGGGACTAGCGGGAGTGAGCAGTACTTC.

The chain joins TRBV27 to TRBJ2-5; the match to TRBD1 covers 10 bases. The end of the DNA aligns better with TRBJ2-7, so the J call may be wrong. CDR1 is MNHEY, CDR2 SMNVEV, per germline (reference sequence). The CDR3 loop spans 14 amino acids. The CDR3 nucleotides are TGTGCCAGCAGTTCCCGGGACAGGGGTAACGAGCAGTACTTC. This translates into CASSSRDRGNEQYF.

There are a few counts of this clonotype. The V call is TRBV28, the J call TRBJ2-5, with D possibly matching TRBD2 (6 bases). The CDR3 is 15 residues long. Trimming cost V 6 bases and J 5 bases, with 19 bases left between them. Germline assignment: CDR1 MDHEN and CDR2 SYDVKM. As DNA, the CDR3 is TGTGCCAGCAGAATTCTTATCCCTAGCGAGGAGACCCAGTACTTC. Residues: CASRILIPSEETQYF.

The chain links TRBV28 to TRBJ2-6; the D is unclear. CDR1 is MDHEN and CDR2 is SYDVKM in the germline V gene. This CDR3 is 13 amino acids long. The V and J ends lost 6 bases and 2 bases respectively, with 5 bases between them. Here the CDR3 reads CASRWAGANVLTF. Here the CDR3 DNA reads TGTGCCAGCAGGTGGGCTGGGGCCAACGTCCTGACTTTC.

This clonotype came up a few times. For the CDR3, the DNA is TGTGCCAGCAGCCCTAGGACAGGGGGCGGTGAGCAGTTCTTC. The encoded protein is CASSPRTGGGEQFF. This rearrangement joins TRBV7-2 to TRBJ2-1, with 11 bases matching TRBD1. The V segment lost 5 bases and the J segment 9 bases; nucleotides outside the gene matches: 6. The CDR3 extends over 14 amino acids. The germline V gene has CDR1 SGHTA and CDR2 FQGNSA.

This clonotype was observed a handful of times. This rearrangement joins TRBV10-3 to TRBJ1-2, with no clear D. Trimming stripped 2 bases from V and 4 bases from J, with 8 bases between. The germline V gene encodes CDR1 ENHRY and CDR2 SYGVKD. The CDR3 is made up of 13 amino acids. The CDR3 bases are TGTGCCATCAGTGAGCCCAACAGCTATGGCTACACCTTC. It yields the protein CAISEPNSYGYTF.

There are a few counts of this clonotype. This chain links TRBV12-3 or TRBV12-4 with TRBJ2-3; TRBD2 aligns across 9 bases. This CDR3 has 15 residues. The junction had 8 bases not matched to a gene; V was cut back by 5 bases and J by 5 bases. This chain's CDR3 is CASSPVSGRKDTQYF. The CDR3 DNA follows: TGTGCCAGCAGTCCCGTGAGCGGGAGGAAAGATACGCAGTATTTT.

The chain employs TRBV5-1 and TRBJ2-7; unclear D gene. The CDR3 consists of 14 residues. Germline values: CDR1 SGHRS, CDR2 YFSETQ. Trimming took off 6 bases at V and 3 bases at J, with 16 bases between the two ends. The CDR3, as DNA: TGCGCCAGCAAACCGCGGTCGGACGGCTACGAGCAGTACTTC. This translates into CASKPRSDGYEQYF. The full variable domain, in which reference TRBV5-1 and TRBJ2-7 provide the parts outside the CDR3, is KAGVTQTPRYLIKTRGQQVTLSCSPISGHRSVSWYQQTPGQGLQFLFEYFSETQRNKGNFPGRFSGRQFSNSRSEMNVSTLELGDSALYLCASKPRSDGYEQYFGPGTRLTVT.

The chain links TRBV6-6 to TRBJ1-1; perhaps TRBD1 as D (5 bases). Per the germline V gene, CDR1 is MNHNY and CDR2 is SVGAGI (reference sequence). This CDR3 spans 14 amino acids. Trimming removed 7 bases from V and 1 base from J, with 13 bases in between. The CDR3: CASTSGDRNTEAFF. The CDR3 region has the DNA TGTGCCAGCACTTCCGGAGACAGGAACACTGAAGCTTTCTTT.

This clonotype was observed many times. The genes are TRBV10-3 and TRBJ2-3; 7 bases agree with TRBD2. The CDR3 has 14 residues. Germline-derived CDR1 and CDR2 are ENHRY and SYGVKD. Trimming removed 7 bases from V and 6 bases from J; junction bases left unmatched: 10. CDR3 residues: CAITRGSLTDTQYF. DNA for the CDR3: TGTGCCATCACTCGCGGGAGTTTGACCGATACGCAGTATTTT.

This chain uses TRBV7-2 with TRBJ1-2; D gene uncertain. V gave up 4 bases and J gave up 2 bases, with 8 bases separating them. This CDR3 contains 13 residues. CDR1 SGHTA and CDR2 FQGNSA come from the germline V gene. The CDR3 nucleotides are TGTGCCAGCAGCTGCAACAGCAACTATGGCTACACCTTC. Its protein is CASSCNSNYGYTF.

V gene TRBV4-3 combines with J gene TRBJ2-4, with 11 nucleotides matching TRBD2. The CDR3 has 20 residues. Germline lookup yields CDR1 LGHNA and CDR2 YSLEER. V lost 1 base to trimming and J lost 6 bases; unmatched junction nucleotides: 17. CDR3 DNA sequence: TGCGCCAGCAGCCAAGTTCCACACCTTCGGACTAGCGGGTTGGGAAACATTCAGTACTTC. It specifies CASSQVPHLRTSGLGNIQYF.